What follows are 20 T cell receptor beta chains derived from one specimen sequenced in a study of cytomegalovirus exposure and HLA in healthy donors. PCR was performed using 60 Vbeta and 13 Jbeta primers. Libraries were prepared by immunoSEQ multiplex PCR; TCRdb keeps only in-frame clonotypes and omits some of them. In the table there are about 130,000 clones, less than 80% of which are singletons. Sequencing was performed on PBMCs. The source is a man aged 45-65 years in good health and CMV-seronegative.

The chain links TRBV5-1 to TRBJ2-7; D may be TRBD1 (5 bases). V lost 4 bases, J lost 2 bases, and 13 bases lay in between. The CDR3 is 14 residues long. CDR1 is SGHRS and CDR2 is YFSETQ in the germline V gene. CDR3 in amino acids: CASSLTVSTYEQYF. CDR3 DNA: TGCGCCAGCAGCCTGACAGTCTCGACCTACGAGCAGTACTTC.

This sequence joins TRBV5-1 and TRBJ2-1, with 8 nucleotides matching TRBD1. V lost 3 bases and J lost 6; bases outside the gene matches: 8. This CDR3 has 15 amino acids. The germline gives CDR1 SGHRS, CDR2 YFSETQ. This CDR3 reads CASSSQGGRGNEQFF. The CDR3 bases are TGCGCCAGCAGCTCACAGGGGGGTCGAGGCAATGAGCAGTTCTTC.

This chain uses TRBV5-1 with TRBJ2-1, with 9 nucleotides matching TRBD2. The CDR3 contains 15 residues. Germline lookup yields CDR1 SGHRS and CDR2 YFSETQ. V was clipped by 7 bases and J by 2 bases; unmatched bases: 7. As DNA, the CDR3 is TGCGCCAGCTTTAATAGCGGGGGCACCTACAATGAGCAGTTCTTC. Encoded protein: CASFNSGGTYNEQFF.

Details on this clone: Other nucleotide sequences in the sample specify the same CDR3. This chain links TRBV7-9 with TRBJ1-1; possible D gene TRBD1, 5 bases. V gave up 3 bases and J gave up 1 base, with 9 bases separating them. CDR1 and CDR2 (germline): SEHNR, FQNEAQ (reference sequence). The CDR3 totals 14 residues. The CDR3 DNA sequence: TGTGCCAGCAGCTTGGGAGGGGCGAACACTGAAGCTTTCTTT. Translated: CASSLGGANTEAFF.

The chain combines TRBV5-5 with TRBJ2-1; 10 nucleotides line up with TRBD1. The CDR3 has 17 residues. The ends lost 4 bases at V and 7 bases at J; junction bases unmatched: 14. Germline V gene lookup returns CDR1 SGHKS and CDR2 YYEKEE (reference sequence). CDR3 DNA: TGTGCCAGCAGCGCTGGGACAGGGGAGGTTAGTTCGAATGAGCAGTTCTTC. As protein: CASSAGTGEVSSNEQFF.

J is TRBJ1-3 and V is TRBV7-9; D is ambiguous. CDR3 length equals 13 residues. V lost 2 bases to trimming and J lost 4 bases, with 6 bases between them. Per the germline V gene, CDR1 is SEHNR and CDR2 is FQNEAQ (reference sequence). For the CDR3, the DNA is TGTGCCAGCAGCTTACAATCAGGAAACACCATATATTTT. Protein sequence: CASSLQSGNTIYF.

This rearrangement joins TRBV4-2 to TRBJ2-7, with 8 bases lining up with TRBD2. With 0 bases clipped from V and 5 bases from J, the junction kept 9 bases outside the gene matches. The CDR3 runs to 16 residues. Germline V gene sequence: CDR1 LGHNA, CDR2 YNFKEQ. The CDR3 loop reads CASSQDSGGGGDEQYF. CDR3 coding DNA: TGTGCCAGCAGCCAAGATTCGGGAGGGGGAGGAGACGAGCAGTACTTC.

The CDR3 DNA is TGTGCCAGCAGCTTAGTTCCAGCGGGCAATGAGCAGTTCTTC. Translated: CASSLVPAGNEQFF. The chain carries TRBV7-6 and TRBJ2-1; perhaps TRBD2 as D (6 bases). The CDR3 contains 14 residues. Trimming took 1 base from V and 6 from J, leaving 10 bases between them. CDR1 is SGHVS, CDR2 FNYEAQ, per germline.

V usage is TRBV15 and J usage is TRBJ2-5; possibly TRBD2 for D (5 bases). The V gene lost 3 bases and the J gene lost 7 bases, with 24 bases spanning the gap. Germline-derived CDR1 and CDR2 are LNHNV and YYDKDF (reference sequence). The CDR3 runs to 17 residues. The DNA of the CDR3 is TGTGCCACCAGCAGGACCATACACGAGGGAGAAGTTTGGACCCAGTACTTC. Translating it yields CATSRTIHEGEVWTQYF. Full variable domain (remainder filled in from reference TRBV15 and TRBJ2-5): DAMVIQNPRYQVTQFGKPVTLSCSQTLNHNVMYWYQQKSSQAPKLLFHYYDKDFNNEADTPDNFQSRRPNTSFCFLDIRSPGLGDTAMYLCATSRTIHEGEVWTQYFGPGTRLLVL.

The chain joins TRBV30 to TRBJ1-5; D possibly corresponds to TRBD1 (5 bases). This CDR3 is built from 13 residues. Trimming took 5 bases from V and 1 from J, leaving 9 bases between them. Germline V gene sequence: CDR1 GTSNPN, CDR2 SVGIG (reference sequence). The CDR3, as DNA: TGTGCCTGGGGCAGGGAAAGCAATCAGCCCCAGCATTTT. It encodes CAWGRESNQPQHF.

The CDR3 DNA sequence: TGCAGCCCTCGCTACCGATCCCTGGGTGGAGCAGATACGCAGTATTTT. Translating it yields CSPRYRSLGGADTQYF. This chain connects TRBV29-1 to TRBJ2-3; D is unresolved. Germline CDR1 and CDR2: SQVTM and ANQGSEA. V was clipped by 8 bases and J by 4 bases, with 25 bases between them. The CDR3 extends over 16 amino acids.

The DNA for the CDR3 is TGTGCCAGCAGTGAACCCCTAGCGGGGGAGACCCAGTACTTC. This codes for CASSEPLAGETQYF. This chain links TRBV6-1 with TRBJ2-5, with 9 nucleotides matching TRBD2. This CDR3 is built from 14 residues. The V gene's germline CDR1 is MNHNS and CDR2 SASEGT. The V and J ends lost 2 bases and 5 bases, in that order; junction bases with no gene match: 3.

The chain recombines TRBV2 with TRBJ2-5, with 7 bases identical to TRBD1. Germline-derived CDR1 and CDR2 are SNHLY and FYNNEI. Trimming at V came to 8 bases and at J to 5 bases, leaving 11 bases not matched to a gene. This CDR3 comprises 14 residues. The CDR3 sequence is CASGSGGSWETQYF. The CDR3 DNA reads TGTGCCAGCGGGTCAGGGGGTAGTTGGGAGACCCAGTACTTC. Using reference TRBV2 and TRBJ2-5 for the parts outside the CDR3, the full variable domain is EPEVTQTPSHQVTQMGQEVILRCVPISNHLYFYWYRQILGQKVEFLVSFYNNEISEKSEIFDDQFSVERPDGSNFTLKIRSTKLEDSAMYFCASGSGGSWETQYFGPGTRLLVL.

This rearrangement joins TRBV29-1 to TRBJ2-5, with 9 bases aligning to TRBD1. V shed 4 bases and J 1 base; nucleotides not matched to a gene: 7. CDR1 is SQVTM and CDR2 is ANQGSEA in the germline V gene. The CDR3 is 15 amino acids. The CDR3 here is CSVARDRELQETQYF. The CDR3 DNA follows: TGCAGCGTTGCCAGGGACAGGGAACTCCAAGAGACCCAGTACTTC.

V and J are TRBV11-2 and TRBJ2-7; TRBD1 is a possible D gene (5 bases). In germline, CDR1 is SGHAT, CDR2 FQNNGV. The CDR3 totals 15 residues. The V gene lost 2 bases and the J gene lost 3 bases, with 14 bases spanning the gap. The CDR3 is CASSLSLDTDYEQYV. The CDR3 coding sequence is TGTGCCAGCAGCTTAAGTTTGGACACGGACTACGAGCAGTACGTC.

The chain employs TRBV9 and TRBJ2-7, with D perhaps matching TRBD2 (6 bases). There are 12 residues in the CDR3. Germline V gene sequence: CDR1 SGDLS, CDR2 YYNGEE. V lost 4 bases and J 6 bases, leaving 11 bases between the germline ends. The CDR3 loop reads CASSRPEGEQYF. CDR3 nucleotides: TGTGCCAGCAGCCGCCCGGAGGGCGAGCAGTACTTC.

The chain links TRBV29-1 to TRBJ1-6; 12 positions match TRBD1. The CDR3 is 15 residues long. Unmatched junction bases numbered 10, after V lost 6 bases and J lost 10 bases. Germline values: CDR1 SQVTM, CDR2 ANQGSEA. The CDR3 spells CSVQVGTGGRSPLHF. The CDR3 coding sequence is TGCAGCGTCCAAGTCGGGACAGGGGGCAGGTCACCCCTCCACTTT.

This sequence joins TRBV19 and TRBJ2-3; TRBD1 might be the D (6 bases). Germline V gene data show CDR1 as LNHDA and CDR2 as SQIVND (reference sequence). The length of the CDR3 is 15 residues. Trimming took 1 base from V and 3 from J, leaving 11 bases between them. The CDR3 DNA reads as TGTGCCAGTAGTATAGTGAAGGGGGTGACAGATACGCAGTATTTT. Its protein is CASSIVKGVTDTQYF.

In DNA form, the CDR3 reads TGTGCCAGCAGCGGGAACAGGGTCGGCTACACCTTC. Amino acid sequence: CASSGNRVGYTF. V usage is TRBV9 and J usage is TRBJ1-2; tentatively, D is TRBD1 (6 bases). The V gene lost 3 bases and the J gene lost 8 bases, with 11 bases spanning the gap. The CDR3 length is 12 residues. Per germline, CDR1 SGDLS and CDR2 YYNGEE.

The chain joins TRBV6-5 to TRBJ1-2, with 10 bases fitting TRBD1. The germline V gene encodes CDR1 MNHEY and CDR2 SVGAGI. The J segment lost 6 bases and the V segment lost 6 bases, leaving 4 bases of the junction unmatched. This CDR3 contains 13 residues. The CDR3 DNA reads as TGTGCCAGCAGCCGGGACAGGGGCGATGGCTACACCTTC. Protein: CASSRDRGDGYTF.